These 3 T cell receptor beta chains originate from one sample sequenced in a study of cytomegalovirus exposure and HLA in healthy donors. The table came from immunoSEQ multiplex PCR; TCRdb's copy has only in-frame clones and leaves some out. The sample holds about 140,000 clones, 80% to 90% seen once. Sequenced sample: PBMCs. All receptors come from a young man in good health and CMV-seronegative.

V usage is TRBV5-4 and J usage is TRBJ2-6; weak D call: TRBD1 (5 bases). This CDR3 is 15 amino acids long. Trimming stripped 3 bases from V and 2 bases from J, with 9 bases between. Per the germline V gene, CDR1 is SGHNT and CDR2 is YYREEE (reference sequence). CDR3 residues: CASSSRQTGANVLTF. For the CDR3, the DNA is TGTGCCAGCAGCTCACGACAGACTGGGGCCAACGTCCTGACTTTC.

V is TRBV7-2 and J is TRBJ2-3; D is undetermined. Trimming stripped 8 bases from V and 0 bases from J, with 12 bases between. CDR1 and CDR2 from the germline V gene are SGHTA and FQGNSA. The CDR3 covers 14 residues. The CDR3 nucleotides are TGTGCCAGCTCCCGCTCGGTTAGCACAGATACGCAGTATTTT. Translated: CASSRSVSTDTQYF.

There are a few counts of this clone. The gene calls are TRBV11-2 and TRBJ1-2; tentatively, D is TRBD1 (5 bases). The CDR3 extends over 15 amino acids. The germline gives CDR1 SGHAT, CDR2 FQNNGV. V lost 3 bases to trimming and J lost 4 bases, with 15 bases between them. The CDR3 DNA follows: TGTGCCAGCAGCTTCGACAGAAGTACGACCTATGGCTACACCTTC. Translating it yields CASSFDRSTTYGYTF.